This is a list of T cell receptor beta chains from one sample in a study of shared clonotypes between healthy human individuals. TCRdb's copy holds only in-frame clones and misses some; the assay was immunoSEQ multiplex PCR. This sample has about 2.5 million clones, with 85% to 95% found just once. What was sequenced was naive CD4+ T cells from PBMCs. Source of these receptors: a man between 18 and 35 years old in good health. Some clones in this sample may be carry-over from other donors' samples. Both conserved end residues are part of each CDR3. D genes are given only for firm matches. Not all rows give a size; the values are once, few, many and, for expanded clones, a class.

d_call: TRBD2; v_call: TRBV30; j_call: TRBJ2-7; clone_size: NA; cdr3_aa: CAWSAKVGLAGPTYSYEQYF; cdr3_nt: TGTGCCTGGAGTGCAAAGGTGGGACTAGCGGGACCCACCTACTCCTACGAGCAGTACTTC
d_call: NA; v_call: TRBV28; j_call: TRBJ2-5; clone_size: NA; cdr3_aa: CASSSGELAQETQYF; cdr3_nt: TGTGCCAGCAGCTCCGGGGAGTTGGCCCAAGAGACCCAGTACTTC
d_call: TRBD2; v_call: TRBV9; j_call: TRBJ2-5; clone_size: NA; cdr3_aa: CASSDRGTSLETQYF; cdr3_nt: TGTGCCAGCAGCGACCGGGGGACTAGCTTAGAGACCCAGTACTTC
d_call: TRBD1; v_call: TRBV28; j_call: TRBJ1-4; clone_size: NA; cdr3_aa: CASSSTGEGWGSEKLFF; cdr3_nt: TGTGCCAGCAGTTCCACAGGGGAAGGCTGGGGAAGTGAAAAACTGTTTTTT
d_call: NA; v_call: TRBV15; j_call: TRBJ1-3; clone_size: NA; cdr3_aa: CATSREGDSGNTIYF; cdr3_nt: TGTGCCACCAGCAGAGAAGGAGACTCTGGAAACACCATATATTTT
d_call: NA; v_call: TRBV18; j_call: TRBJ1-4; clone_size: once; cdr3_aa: CASSPFEGLDEKLFF; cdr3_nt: TGTGCCAGCTCACCATTCGAGGGGCTCGATGAAAAACTGTTTTTT
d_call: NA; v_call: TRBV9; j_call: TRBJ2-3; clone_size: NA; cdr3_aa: CASSVARGTDTQYF; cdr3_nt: TGTGCCAGCAGCGTAGCTCGAGGGACAGATACGCAGTATTTT
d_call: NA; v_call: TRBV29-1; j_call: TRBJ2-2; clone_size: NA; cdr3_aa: CSVDWGGELFF; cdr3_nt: TGCAGCGTTGATTGGGGCGGGGAGCTGTTTTTT
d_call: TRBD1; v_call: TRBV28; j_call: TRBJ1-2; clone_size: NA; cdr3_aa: CANETRTGQANYGYTF; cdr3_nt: TGTGCCAACGAAACGAGAACAGGACAGGCGAACTATGGCTACACCTTC
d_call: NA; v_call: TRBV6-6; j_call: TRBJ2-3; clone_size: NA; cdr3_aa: CASAQAGGTDTQYF; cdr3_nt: TGTGCCAGTGCACAGGCTGGGGGCACAGATACGCAGTATTTT
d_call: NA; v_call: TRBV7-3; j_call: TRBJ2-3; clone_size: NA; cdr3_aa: CASSLNAAESTDTQYF; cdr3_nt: TGTGCCAGCAGCTTAAACGCGGCAGAGAGCACAGATACGCAGTATTTT
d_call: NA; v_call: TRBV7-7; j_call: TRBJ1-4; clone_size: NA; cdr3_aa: CASSLFGRKLLATNEKLFF; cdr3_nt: TGTGCCAGCAGCTTATTTGGCAGGAAGCTGCTCGCAACTAATGAAAAACTGTTTTTT
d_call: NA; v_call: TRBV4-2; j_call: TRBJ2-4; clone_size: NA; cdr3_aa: CASSQEIGGDGENIQYF; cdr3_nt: TGTGCCAGCAGCCAAGAAATAGGGGGTGATGGGGAAAACATTCAGTACTTC
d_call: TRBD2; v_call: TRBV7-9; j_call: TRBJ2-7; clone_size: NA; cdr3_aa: CASSFQAGGPYEQYF; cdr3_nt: TGTGCCAGCAGCTTCCAAGCGGGAGGTCCCTACGAGCAGTACTTC
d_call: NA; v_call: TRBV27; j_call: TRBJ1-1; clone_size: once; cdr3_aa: CASSPPQGVNTEAFF; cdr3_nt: TGTGCCAGCAGTCCCCCCCAGGGCGTGAACACTGAAGCTTTCTTT
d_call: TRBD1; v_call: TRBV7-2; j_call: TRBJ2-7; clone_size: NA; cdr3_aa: CASSPRRDSYEQYF; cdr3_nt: TGTGCCAGCAGCCCTCGCCGGGACAGCTACGAGCAGTACTTC
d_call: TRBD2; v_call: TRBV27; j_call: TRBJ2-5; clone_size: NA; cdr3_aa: CASRRPGTSGRALETQYF; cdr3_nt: TGTGCCAGCCGCCGACCAGGAACTAGCGGGAGGGCCCTTGAGACCCAGTACTTC
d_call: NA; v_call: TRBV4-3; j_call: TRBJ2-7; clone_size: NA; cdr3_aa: CASSQDSTTLYEQYF; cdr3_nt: TGCGCCAGCAGCCAAGATTCCACTACCCTGTACGAGCAGTACTTC
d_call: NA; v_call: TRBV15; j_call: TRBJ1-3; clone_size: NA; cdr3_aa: CATSRGPSSGNTIYF; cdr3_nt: TGTGCCACCAGCAGGGGACCCTCCTCTGGAAACACCATATATTTT
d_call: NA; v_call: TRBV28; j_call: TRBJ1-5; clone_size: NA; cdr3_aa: CASGRGSYQPQHF; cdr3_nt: TGTGCCAGCGGGCGCGGTTCCTATCAACCCCAGCATTTT
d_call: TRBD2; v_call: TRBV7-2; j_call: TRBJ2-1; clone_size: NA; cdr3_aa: CASSRYTSGRGNEQFF; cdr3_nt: TGTGCCAGCAGCCGATACACTAGCGGGAGAGGGAATGAGCAGTTCTTC
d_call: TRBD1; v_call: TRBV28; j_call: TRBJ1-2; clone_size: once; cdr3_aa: CASSSGTAYGYTF; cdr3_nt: TGTGCCAGCAGTTCCGGGACAGCCTATGGCTACACCTTC
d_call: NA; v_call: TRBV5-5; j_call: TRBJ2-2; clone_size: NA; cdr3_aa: CASSTVAGELFF; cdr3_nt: TGTGCCAGCAGCACAGTGGCCGGGGAGCTGTTTTTT
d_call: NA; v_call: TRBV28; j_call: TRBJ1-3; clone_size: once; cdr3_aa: CASSPDRSGNTIYF; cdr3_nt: TGTGCCAGCAGTCCCGACAGGTCTGGAAACACCATATATTTT
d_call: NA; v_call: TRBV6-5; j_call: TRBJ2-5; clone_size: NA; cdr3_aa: CASRTLGQETQYF; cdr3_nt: TGTGCCAGCAGGACTCTAGGGCAAGAGACCCAGTACTTC
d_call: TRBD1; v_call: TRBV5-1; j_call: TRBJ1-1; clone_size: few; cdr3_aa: CASSPAHRGTEAFF; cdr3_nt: TGCGCCAGCAGCCCAGCCCACAGGGGTACTGAAGCTTTCTTT
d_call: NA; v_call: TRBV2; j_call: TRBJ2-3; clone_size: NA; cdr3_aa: CASSDGRLVTDTQYF; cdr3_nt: TGTGCCAGCAGTGACGGCAGGTTGGTGACAGATACGCAGTATTTT
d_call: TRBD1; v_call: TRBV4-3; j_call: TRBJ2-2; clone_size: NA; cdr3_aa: CASSQERLGQGGTGELFF; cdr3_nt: TGCGCCAGCAGCCAAGAGAGGTTGGGACAGGGTGGCACCGGGGAGCTGTTTTTT
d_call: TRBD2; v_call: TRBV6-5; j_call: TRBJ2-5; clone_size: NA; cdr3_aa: CASSYLPGGAETQYF; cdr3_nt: TGTGCCAGCAGTTACTTGCCGGGAGGGGCAGAGACCCAGTACTTC